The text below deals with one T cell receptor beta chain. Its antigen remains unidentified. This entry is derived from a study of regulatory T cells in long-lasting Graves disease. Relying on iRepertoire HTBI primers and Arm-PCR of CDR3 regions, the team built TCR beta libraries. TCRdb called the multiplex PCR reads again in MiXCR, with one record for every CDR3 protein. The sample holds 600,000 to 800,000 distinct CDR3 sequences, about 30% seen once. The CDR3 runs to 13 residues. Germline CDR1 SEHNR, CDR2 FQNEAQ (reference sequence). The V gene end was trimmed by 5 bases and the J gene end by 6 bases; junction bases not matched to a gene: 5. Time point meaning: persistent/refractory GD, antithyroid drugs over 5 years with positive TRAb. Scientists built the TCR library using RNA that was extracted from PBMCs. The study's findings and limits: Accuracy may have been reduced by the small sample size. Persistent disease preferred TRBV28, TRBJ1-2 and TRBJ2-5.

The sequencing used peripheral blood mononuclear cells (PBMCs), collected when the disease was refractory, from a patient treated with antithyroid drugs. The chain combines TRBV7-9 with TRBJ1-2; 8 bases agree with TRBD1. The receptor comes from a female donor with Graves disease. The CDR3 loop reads CASSEDRVDGYTF. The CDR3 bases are TGTGCCAGCAGCGAGGACAGGGTCGATGGCTACACCTTC.